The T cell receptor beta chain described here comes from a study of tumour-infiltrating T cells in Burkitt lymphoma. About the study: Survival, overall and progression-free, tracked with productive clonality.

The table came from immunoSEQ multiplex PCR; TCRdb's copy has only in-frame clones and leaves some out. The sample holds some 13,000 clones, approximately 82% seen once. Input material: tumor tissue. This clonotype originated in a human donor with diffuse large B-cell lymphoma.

The CDR3 protein is CATSADITDTQYF. DNA of the CDR3: TGTGCCACCAGCGCGGACATCACAGATACGCAGTATTTT. V and J are TRBV15 and TRBJ2-3, with a tentative D call TRBD1 (5 bases). The germline CDR1 and CDR2 sequences are LNHNV and YYDKDF (reference sequence). This CDR3 is 13 amino acids long. Trimming took 5 bases from V and 2 from J, leaving 8 bases between them.